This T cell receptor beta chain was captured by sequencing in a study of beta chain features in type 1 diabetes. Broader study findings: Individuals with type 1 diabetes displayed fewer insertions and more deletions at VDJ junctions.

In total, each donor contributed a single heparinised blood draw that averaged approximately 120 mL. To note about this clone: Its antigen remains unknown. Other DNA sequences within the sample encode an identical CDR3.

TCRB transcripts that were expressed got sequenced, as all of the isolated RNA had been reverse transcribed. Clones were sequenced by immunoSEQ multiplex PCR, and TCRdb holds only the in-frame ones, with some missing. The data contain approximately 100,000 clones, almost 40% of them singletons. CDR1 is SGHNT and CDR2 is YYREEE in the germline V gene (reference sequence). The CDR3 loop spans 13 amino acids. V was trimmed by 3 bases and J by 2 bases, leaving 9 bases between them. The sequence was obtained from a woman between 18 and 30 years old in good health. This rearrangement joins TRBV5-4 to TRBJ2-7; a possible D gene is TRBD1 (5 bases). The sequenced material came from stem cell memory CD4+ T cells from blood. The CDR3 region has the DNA TGTGCCAGCAGCTCGCCAGGGACCTACGAGCAGTACTTC. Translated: CASSSPGTYEQYF.